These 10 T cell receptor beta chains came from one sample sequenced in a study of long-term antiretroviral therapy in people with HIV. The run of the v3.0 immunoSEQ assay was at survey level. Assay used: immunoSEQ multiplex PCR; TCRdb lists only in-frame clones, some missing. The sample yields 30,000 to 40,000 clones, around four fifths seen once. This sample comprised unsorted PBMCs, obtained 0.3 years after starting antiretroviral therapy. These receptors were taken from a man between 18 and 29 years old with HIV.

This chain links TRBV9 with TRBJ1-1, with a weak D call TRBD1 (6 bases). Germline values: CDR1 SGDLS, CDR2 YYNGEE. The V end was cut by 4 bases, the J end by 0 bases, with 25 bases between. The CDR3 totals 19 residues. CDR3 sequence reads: CASSSLIHREGDMNTEAFF. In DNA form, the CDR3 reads TGTGCCAGCAGCTCACTGATCCACAGGGAAGGGGACATGAACACTGAAGCTTTCTTT.

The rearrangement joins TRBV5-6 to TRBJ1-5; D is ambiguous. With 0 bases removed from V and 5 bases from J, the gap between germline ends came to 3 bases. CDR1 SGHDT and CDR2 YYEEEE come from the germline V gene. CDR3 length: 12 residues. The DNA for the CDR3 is TGTGCCAGCAGCTTGGGTGATCAGCCCCAGCATTTT. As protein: CASSLGDQPQHF.

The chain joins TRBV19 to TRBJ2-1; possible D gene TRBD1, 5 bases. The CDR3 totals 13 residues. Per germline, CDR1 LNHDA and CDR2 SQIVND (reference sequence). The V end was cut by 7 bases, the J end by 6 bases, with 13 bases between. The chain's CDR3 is CASKIGAGNEQFF. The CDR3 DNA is TGTGCCAGTAAAATAGGGGCTGGCAATGAGCAGTTCTTC.

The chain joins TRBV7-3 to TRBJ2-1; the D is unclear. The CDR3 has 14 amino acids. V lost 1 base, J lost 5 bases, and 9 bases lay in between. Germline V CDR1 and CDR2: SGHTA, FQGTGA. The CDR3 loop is CASSLIDNNNEQFF. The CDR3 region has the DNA TGTGCCAGCAGCTTAATTGACAACAACAATGAGCAGTTCTTC.

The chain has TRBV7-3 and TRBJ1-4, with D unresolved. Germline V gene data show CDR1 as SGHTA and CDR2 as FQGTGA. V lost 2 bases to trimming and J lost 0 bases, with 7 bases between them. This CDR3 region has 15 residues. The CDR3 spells CASSLEGATNEKLFF. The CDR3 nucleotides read TGTGCCAGCAGCTTAGAGGGAGCAACTAATGAAAAACTGTTTTTT.

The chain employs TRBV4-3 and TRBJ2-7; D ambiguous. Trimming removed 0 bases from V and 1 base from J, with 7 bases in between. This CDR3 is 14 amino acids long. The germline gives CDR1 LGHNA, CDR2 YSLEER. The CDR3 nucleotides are TGCGCCAGCAGCCAAGATCCCATTTCCTACGAGCAGTACTTC. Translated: CASSQDPISYEQYF.

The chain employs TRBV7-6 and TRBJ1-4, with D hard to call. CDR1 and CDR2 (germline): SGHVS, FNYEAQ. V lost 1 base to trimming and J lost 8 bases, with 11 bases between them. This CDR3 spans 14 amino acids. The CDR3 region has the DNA TGTGCCAGCAGCTTAGAGTGGGCCCACGAAAAACTGTTTTTT. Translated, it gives CASSLEWAHEKLFF.

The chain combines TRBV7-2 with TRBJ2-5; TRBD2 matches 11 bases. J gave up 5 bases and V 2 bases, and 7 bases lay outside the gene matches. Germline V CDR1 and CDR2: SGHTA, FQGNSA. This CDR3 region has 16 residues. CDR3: CASSLRLAGGGETQYF. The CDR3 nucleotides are TGTGCCAGCAGCTTAAGGCTAGCGGGGGGAGGTGAGACCCAGTACTTC.

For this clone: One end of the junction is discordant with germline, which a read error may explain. The CDR3 sequence: CATSRVTGQSFNEQFF. The CDR3 DNA is TGTGCCACCAGCAGAGTGACCGGACAGTCCTTCAATGAGCAGTTCTTC. The chain has TRBV15 and TRBJ2-1; D perhaps matches TRBD1 (6 bases). CDR3 length: 16 residues. Germline V gene data show CDR1 as LNHNV and CDR2 as YYDKDF (reference sequence).

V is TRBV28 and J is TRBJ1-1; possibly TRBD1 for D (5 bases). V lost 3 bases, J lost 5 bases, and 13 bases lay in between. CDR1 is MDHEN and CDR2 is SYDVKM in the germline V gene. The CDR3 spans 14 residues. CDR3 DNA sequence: TGTGCCAGCAGTTTGGGGGGGGAATGGACTGAAGCTTTCTTT. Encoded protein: CASSLGGEWTEAFF.